A single sample gave rise to the 13 T cell receptor beta chains below, sequenced in a study of blood T cell repertoires in COVID-19. This table comes from immunoSEQ multiplex PCR, and its TCRdb copy is limited to in-frame clones, with some not included. The sample carries under 300,000 clones, less than 85% recorded once. The sequenced sample consisted of peripheral blood. These receptors were collected from a woman older than 75 with active or convalescent COVID-19.

This clone was seen only a few times. The chain employs TRBV6-5 and TRBJ2-7, with a possible D match to TRBD1 (6 bases). Trimming removed 0 bases from V and 3 bases from J, with 12 bases in between. This CDR3 has 15 amino acids. The germline V gene encodes CDR1 MNHEY and CDR2 SVGAGI. CDR3 nucleotide sequence: TGTGCCAGCAGTTACTCTATCCTCAGGGGCTACGAGCAGTACTTC. This sequence encodes CASSYSILRGYEQYF.

The chain has TRBV27 and TRBJ1-1; D ambiguous. V was shortened by 3 bases and J by 1 base, with 9 bases between the two germline ends. Germline CDR1 is MNHEY and CDR2 is SMNVEV (reference sequence). This CDR3 has 14 residues. CDR3 in DNA: TGTGCCAGCAGTTTCGAACGGTGGAACACTGAAGCTTTCTTT. It codes for CASSFERWNTEAFF.

V gene TRBV6-1 combines with J gene TRBJ1-1; 7 nucleotides agree with TRBD1. This CDR3 has 16 residues. The J segment lost 3 bases and the V segment lost 1 base, leaving 8 bases of the junction unmatched. Germline V lookup: CDR1 MNHNS, CDR2 SASEGT. The CDR3 protein is CASSEGLGGGDTEAFF. For the CDR3, the DNA is TGTGCCAGCAGTGAAGGGTTAGGGGGCGGGGACACTGAAGCTTTCTTT.

The chain has TRBV28 and TRBJ1-2; the D is unclear. V lost 3 bases to trimming and J lost 0 bases, with 11 bases between them. The CDR3 sequence is 15 residues long. The germline gives CDR1 MDHEN, CDR2 SYDVKM. CDR3 DNA sequence: TGTGCCAGCAGTTTTTCTAGGAGTACTAACTATGGCTACACCTTC. Amino acids: CASSFSRSTNYGYTF.

The V and J genes are TRBV30 and TRBJ2-3, with TRBD2 identical over 12 bases. The CDR3 loop spans 16 amino acids. Losses at the gene ends were 5 bases for V and 0 bases for J; bases not matched to a gene: 6. The V gene's germline CDR1 is GTSNPN and CDR2 SVGIG (reference sequence). CDR3 DNA sequence: TGTGCCTGGGGACTAGCGGGGTTTACTAGCACAGATACGCAGTATTTT. The encoded protein is CAWGLAGFTSTDTQYF.

V is TRBV29-1 and J is TRBJ1-3; D perhaps matches TRBD1 (5 bases). Trimming removed 6 bases from V and 0 bases from J, with 18 bases in between. The CDR3 covers 16 residues. CDR1 and CDR2 from the germline V gene are SQVTM and ANQGSEA. The CDR3 nucleotides are TGCAGCGTGGAGACCCGCGGGGACTACTCTGGAAACACCATATATTTT. Translation gives CSVETRGDYSGNTIYF.

The chain employs TRBV4-2 and TRBJ2-7, with 13 bases that match TRBD2. The ends lost 1 base at V and 3 bases at J; junction bases unmatched: 3. The CDR3 runs 16 residues. Germline-derived CDR1 and CDR2 are LGHNA and YNFKEQ. Here the CDR3 DNA reads TGTGCCAGCAGCCAAGGGACTAGCGGGAGTGTCTACGAGCAGTACTTC. Translating gives CASSQGTSGSVYEQYF.

In nucleotides, the CDR3 is TGTGCCAGCCGACGGGGGGCGGAAGTGGGTATAAGAACCTTC. Encoded protein: CASRRGAEVGIRTF. The J gene is TRBJ1-2, the V gene TRBV6-5; D possibly corresponds to TRBD1 (6 bases). Germline lookup yields CDR1 MNHEY and CDR2 SVGAGI. The CDR3 length is 14 residues. V was pared by 8 bases and J by 14 bases, with 27 bases between.

The count of this clone is one. The chain joins TRBV18 to TRBJ2-7; possible D gene TRBD2, 5 bases. Germline V gene data show CDR1 as KGHSH and CDR2 as LQKENI. V dropped 2 bases and J dropped 2 bases, with 13 bases sitting between them. The CDR3 covers 15 residues. CDR3 loop: CASSPNLGVAYEQYF. The CDR3 bases are TGTGCCAGCTCACCAAATCTCGGGGTAGCCTACGAGCAGTACTTC.

This sequence joins TRBV5-8 and TRBJ1-4, with 7 bases aligning to TRBD1. Germline trimming cut 3 bases from V and 6 bases from J; bases unmatched to any gene: 23. The length of the CDR3 is 20 residues. Germline CDR1 is SGHTS and CDR2 is YDEGEE. The CDR3 region has the DNA TGTGCCAGCAGCTCAGACTATCGGAGTCCCACCGGGACAGTAGATGAAAAACTGTTTTTT. It is translated as CASSSDYRSPTGTVDEKLFF.

The V and J genes are TRBV7-9 and TRBJ2-7, with 8 bases that match TRBD1. This CDR3 has 15 amino acids. J gave up 7 bases and V 2 bases, and 10 bases lay outside the gene matches. Looked up from germline, CDR1 is SEHNR and CDR2 is FQNEAQ (reference sequence). The CDR3 DNA is TGTGCCAGCAGCTTAAGGACAGGGCCAAGCCGGGAGCAGTACTTC. It specifies CASSLRTGPSREQYF.

CDR3 protein: CASSPRTGGTDTQYF. The CDR3 DNA reads TGTGCCAGCAGCCCAAGGACAGGGGGAACAGATACGCAGTATTTT. The chain carries TRBV7-6 and TRBJ2-3; TRBD1 matches at 10 bases. The trim removed 5 bases at V and 3 bases at J, leaving 5 bases unmatched. The CDR3 has 15 amino acids. From germline, CDR1 is SGHVS and CDR2 FNYEAQ.

The chain recombines TRBV7-9 with TRBJ1-2; 8 bases align to TRBD1. The CDR3 is 15 amino acids. V was pared by 5 bases and J by 7 bases, with 12 bases of the junction left unmatched. Per germline, CDR1 SEHNR and CDR2 FQNEAQ (reference sequence). The CDR3 loop reads CASSHASQGAGGYTF. The CDR3 nucleotides read TGTGCCAGCAGCCACGCCTCCCAGGGGGCGGGTGGCTACACCTTC.